These 31 T cell receptor beta chains were all obtained from the same sample, sequenced in a study of regulatory T cells in long-lasting Graves disease. Researchers made TCR beta libraries by using iRepertoire HTBI primers and running Arm-PCR on CDR3 regions. In TCRdb, the multiplex PCR reads were re-called with MiXCR into one record per CDR3 protein. The table has fewer than 350,000 distinct CDR3 sequences, 18% seen once; the top ten hold more than 35%. The time point is: newly diagnosed GD, antithyroid drugs for less than 3 months. RNA extracted from PBMCs served as the sequencing template. Sequenced material: peripheral blood mononuclear cells (PBMCs), taken at new diagnosis, from a patient treated with antithyroid drugs. The receptors shown here come from a female donor with Graves disease.

This clonotype was recorded once. A far bigger clonotype differs at one base, so this is likely a read error. The chain uses TRBV28 and TRBJ2-1, with D possibly being TRBD2 (5 bases). TRBJ2-5 matches the DNA end more closely, so the J call is doubtful. In germline, CDR1 is MDHEN, CDR2 SYDVKM. This CDR3 comprises 14 residues. The CDR3 sequence: CASMTTGISKTQYF. As DNA, the CDR3 is TGTGCCAGTATGACTACCGGGATATCGAAGACCCAGTACTTC.

There are many counts of this clonotype. The rearrangement joins TRBV4-2 to TRBJ1-2; unclear D gene. CDR3 length: 13 amino acids. Germline assignment: CDR1 LGHNA and CDR2 YNFKEQ. Trimming left V 2 bases short and J 6 bases short, with 10 bases between. The chain's CDR3 is CASSQFGSDGYTF. The CDR3 DNA is TGTGCCAGCAGCCAATTCGGGTCGGATGGCTACACCTTC.

The chain joins TRBV3-1 to TRBJ2-7; TRBD1 matches 8 bases. J gave up 2 bases and V 4 bases, and 7 bases lay outside the gene matches. This CDR3 is 15 amino acids long. Germline lookup yields CDR1 LGHDT and CDR2 YNNKEL (reference sequence). The CDR3 is CASSPGQGRTYEQYF. The CDR3 bases are TGTGCCAGCAGCCCCGGACAGGGTCGTACCTACGAGCAGTACTTC.

On this clonotype itself: Because the CDR3 is missing its conserved closing phenylalanine or tryptophan, this is likely a read error. This chain uses TRBV25-1 with TRBJ1-4; a possible D gene is TRBD1 (5 bases). The CDR3 runs 14 residues. Trimming took 3 bases from V and 7 from J, leaving 12 bases between them. The germline CDR1 and CDR2 sequences are MGHDK and SYGVNS. CDR3: CASSEWFGGEKLFS. CDR3 sequence (DNA): TGTGCCAGCAGTGAGTGGTTCGGGGGTGAAAAACTGTTTTCT.

This clonotype was counted at least ten times. The rearrangement uses TRBV27 and TRBJ2-7; 11 nucleotides line up with TRBD2. The germline V gene has CDR1 MNHEY and CDR2 SMNVEV (reference sequence). The V and J ends lost 2 bases and 3 bases, in that order; junction bases with no gene match: 9. The CDR3 has 17 amino acids. The CDR3 bases are TGTGCCAGCAGTTTAGGTAGCGGGAGGGACTCTTACTACGAGCAGTACTTC. Amino acid sequence: CASSLGSGRDSYYEQYF.

This clonotype was recorded at least ten times. V and J are TRBV28 and TRBJ2-3, with D unclear. CDR3 length: 14 residues. Trimming left V 1 base short and J 6 bases short, with 11 bases between. Germline lookup yields CDR1 MDHEN and CDR2 SYDVKM. The CDR3 bases are TGTGCCAGCAGTTTATCTTGGCTTTCCGATACGCAGTATTTT. This sequence encodes CASSLSWLSDTQYF. Combining the CDR3 with reference TRBV28 and TRBJ2-3 gives the whole variable domain DVKVTQSSRYLVKRTGEKVFLECVQDMDHENMFWYRQDPGLGLRLIYFSYDVKMKEKGDIPEGYSVSREKKERFSLILESASTNQTSMYLCASSLSWLSDTQYFGPGTRLTVL.

The chain carries TRBV5-1 and TRBJ1-2; no definite D call. Trimming cost V 2 bases and J 3 bases, with 11 bases left between them. The germline V gene has CDR1 SGHRS and CDR2 YFSETQ. This CDR3 has 14 amino acids. The CDR3 DNA follows: TGCGCCAGCAGCTTAGGTCAGCTTGACTATGGCTACACCTTC. Translating it yields CASSLGQLDYGYTF. Full variable domain (outside the CDR3, taken from reference TRBV5-1 and TRBJ1-2): KAGVTQTPRYLIKTRGQQVTLSCSPISGHRSVSWYQQTPGQGLQFLFEYFSETQRNKGNFPGRFSGRQFSNSRSEMNVSTLELGDSALYLCASSLGQLDYGYTFGSGTRLTVV.

At least ten counts were recorded for this clonotype. The J gene is TRBJ2-7, the V gene TRBV11-3; 9 bases match TRBD1. CDR3 length: 15 amino acids. The V gene's germline CDR1 is SGHNT and CDR2 YENEEA. V shed 2 bases and J 6 bases; nucleotides not matched to a gene: 8. CDR3 nucleotide sequence: TGTGCCAGCAGCTTACAGACAGGGGGATTTGGCGAGCAGTACTTC. It is translated as CASSLQTGGFGEQYF.

This clonotype was observed many times. In DNA, the CDR3 is TGTGCCAGCAGCGTAGCGGTGCGGGGAAACACCATATATTTT. As protein: CASSVAVRGNTIYF. J is TRBJ1-3 and V is TRBV9; D not resolved. Trimming cost V 0 bases and J 4 bases, with 8 bases left between them. Germline lookup yields CDR1 SGDLS and CDR2 YYNGEE. The CDR3 is 14 amino acids.

V is TRBV9 and J is TRBJ2-5; no firm D call. Germline CDR1 and CDR2: SGDLS and YYNGEE. This CDR3 comprises 17 residues. V was trimmed by 1 base and J by 2 bases, leaving 18 bases between them. The CDR3 coding sequence is TGTGCCAGCAGCGTAACCCGAGGCATAGGGCCACAAGAGACCCAGTACTTC. This translates into CASSVTRGIGPQETQYF.

This clonotype was detected many times. The V gene is TRBV28, the J gene TRBJ2-5, with D maybe TRBD1 (6 bases). From germline, CDR1 is MDHEN and CDR2 SYDVKM. The length of the CDR3 is 15 residues. Trimming left V 4 bases short and J 0 bases short, with 12 bases between. The CDR3 protein is CASSSPWDNQETQYF. The CDR3 DNA sequence: TGTGCCAGCAGTTCCCCCTGGGACAACCAAGAGACCCAGTACTTC. The entire variable domain, with the rest obtained from reference TRBV28 and TRBJ2-5, is as follows: DVKVTQSSRYLVKRTGEKVFLECVQDMDHENMFWYRQDPGLGLRLIYFSYDVKMKEKGDIPEGYSVSREKKERFSLILESASTNQTSMYLCASSSPWDNQETQYFGPGTRLLVL.

This clonotype was recorded many times. The rearrangement joins TRBV12-3 or TRBV12-4 to TRBJ2-3; the D gene is possibly TRBD2 (6 bases). The CDR3 is 15 amino acids. V was clipped by 5 bases and J by 0 bases, with 12 bases between them. The CDR3: CASSPLRGSTDTQYF. The CDR3 DNA reads as TGTGCCAGCAGTCCGCTGCGGGGCAGCACAGATACGCAGTATTTT.

This clonotype was counted between two and nine times. This sequence joins TRBV6-1 and TRBJ1-1, with D unclear. Germline CDR1 MNHNS, CDR2 SASEGT. CDR3 length: 13 residues. The V and J ends lost 7 bases and 4 bases respectively, with 13 bases between them. The CDR3 bases are TGTGCCAGCACCGTCACTCTTGGCACTGAAGCTTTCTTT. Translated, it gives CASTVTLGTEAFF.

In this sample, this clonotype turned up many times. V gene TRBV12-3 or TRBV12-4 combines with J gene TRBJ1-6, with a possible D match to TRBD1 (6 bases). V lost 3 bases, J lost 5 bases, and 11 bases lay in between. This CDR3 region has 15 residues. The CDR3 DNA is TGTGCCAGCAGTTTGACCGGGGGGCATAATTCACCCCTCCACTTT. Translated, it gives CASSLTGGHNSPLHF.

The chain employs TRBV14 and TRBJ2-5; D is ambiguous. The germline CDR1 and CDR2 sequences are SGHDN and FVKESK. The germline V and J ends were trimmed by 0 bases and 7 bases, with 12 bases remaining between them. The CDR3 totals 14 residues. The CDR3 is CASSQDRPPGTQYF. In nucleotides, the CDR3 is TGTGCCAGCAGCCAAGATCGCCCCCCGGGGACCCAGTACTTC.

At least ten counts were recorded for this clonotype. J is TRBJ2-5 and V is TRBV27; D ambiguous. The CDR3 length is 12 residues. CDR1 and CDR2 (germline): MNHEY, SMNVEV (reference sequence). Deletions cut 6 bases from V and 7 bases from J, with 12 bases between. CDR3 in DNA: TGTGCCAGCAGCCATGACCAGGCGACCCAGTACTTC. Protein sequence: CASSHDQATQYF.

This clonotype was detected a few times. The rearrangement uses TRBV11-2 and TRBJ1-5, with D hard to call. V was clipped by 5 bases and J by 8 bases, with 16 bases between them. The CDR3 has 14 amino acids. Per the germline V gene, CDR1 is SGHAT and CDR2 is FQNNGV. CDR3: CASSPTPVVEPQHF. In DNA form, the CDR3 reads TGTGCCAGCAGCCCAACCCCGGTAGTTGAGCCCCAGCATTTT.

Many counts were recorded for this clonotype. V is TRBV20-1 and J is TRBJ1-3; weak D call: TRBD1 (5 bases). CDR1 is DFQATT, CDR2 SNEGSKA, per germline (reference sequence). The ends were cut back, 3 bases at V and 2 bases at J, with 8 bases in the middle. CDR3 length: 13 residues. The CDR3 coding sequence is TGCAGTGCTAGCGGGACGGCTGGAAACACCATATATTTT. Its protein product is CSASGTAGNTIYF.

The CDR3 region is CASSGPGSYNEQFF. The CDR3 DNA follows: TGTGCCAGCAGTGGTCCTGGCTCCTACAATGAGCAGTTCTTC. The chain joins TRBV2 to TRBJ2-1; no reliable D call. Trimming removed 4 bases from V and 0 bases from J, with 7 bases in between. The CDR3 has 14 residues. The germline CDR1 and CDR2 sequences are SNHLY and FYNNEI.

This clonotype was detected many times. V gene TRBV19 combines with J gene TRBJ2-3, with 9 bases matching TRBD1. Germline CDR1 LNHDA, CDR2 SQIVND (reference sequence). This CDR3 is built from 14 residues. V dropped 5 bases and J dropped 6; count of bases not matched to a gene: 6. CDR3 in DNA: TGTGCCAGTAGTCGGACAGGGGACAGCGATACGCAGTATTTT. Translated: CASSRTGDSDTQYF.

This clonotype was detected ten times or more. This chain joins TRBV6-1 and TRBJ2-3; 9 positions agree with TRBD2. The germline CDR1 and CDR2 sequences are MNHNS and SASEGT. The CDR3 is 15 residues long. The J segment lost 0 bases and the V segment lost 6 bases, leaving 4 bases of the junction unmatched. The CDR3 region has the DNA TGTGCCAGCAGGTTAGCGGGAGTGAGCACAGATACGCAGTATTTT. Protein sequence: CASRLAGVSTDTQYF.

This sequence joins TRBV28 and TRBJ2-5, with TRBD2 matching 14 bases. Germline lookup yields CDR1 MDHEN and CDR2 SYDVKM. J lost 5 bases, V lost 5 bases, and 10 bases had no gene match. The CDR3 spans 17 residues. CDR3 sequence reads: CASSRPGLAGVRETQYF. Here the CDR3 DNA reads TGTGCCAGCAGTCGTCCGGGACTAGCGGGAGTCCGGGAGACCCAGTACTTC. Full variable domain (remainder filled in from reference TRBV28 and TRBJ2-5): DVKVTQSSRYLVKRTGEKVFLECVQDMDHENMFWYRQDPGLGLRLIYFSYDVKMKEKGDIPEGYSVSREKKERFSLILESASTNQTSMYLCASSRPGLAGVRETQYFGPGTRLLVL.

This clonotype was seen repeatedly, ten times or more. This chain joins TRBV29-1 and TRBJ1-2, with a weak D call TRBD1 (5 bases). V was pared by 4 bases and J by 4 bases, with 13 bases between. The germline CDR1 and CDR2 sequences are SQVTM and ANQGSEA. The CDR3 extends over 13 amino acids. CDR3: CSVGEGDAYGYTF. CDR3 bases: TGCAGCGTTGGGGAAGGGGACGCCTATGGCTACACCTTC.

This clonotype was observed at least ten times. The V and J genes are TRBV6-1 and TRBJ1-2, with D maybe TRBD1 (5 bases). V was shortened by 6 bases and J by 4 bases, with 24 bases between the two germline ends. CDR1 and CDR2 (germline): MNHNS, SASEGT. CDR3 length: 17 residues. This CDR3 is CASRTRRDPLMGYGYTF. The CDR3 DNA is TGTGCCAGCAGAACCCGCCGGGACCCTCTAATGGGCTATGGCTACACCTTC.

This clonotype has at least ten counts. J is TRBJ1-1 and V is TRBV19; 7 nucleotides agree with TRBD1. The CDR3 covers 15 residues. The V gene end was trimmed by 1 base and the J gene end by 1 base; junction bases not matched to a gene: 3. The germline V gene encodes CDR1 LNHDA and CDR2 SQIVND (reference sequence). In DNA, the CDR3 is TGTGCCAGTAGTATAGGCGACAGGGAGAACACTGAAGCTTTCTTT. The encoded protein is CASSIGDRENTEAFF.

This clonotype occurred many times. The chain employs TRBV10-3 and TRBJ2-7, with 8 bases lining up with TRBD1. Trimming cost V 0 bases and J 4 bases; bases outside gene matches: 11. The CDR3 is 17 amino acids. Looked up from germline, CDR1 is ENHRY and CDR2 is SYGVKD. CDR3 protein: CAISESRVGTGAYEQYF. The CDR3 coding sequence is TGTGCCATCAGTGAGTCGCGGGTCGGGACAGGAGCGTACGAGCAGTACTTC.

As concerns this clonotype: A much more abundant neighbour one base away suggests this may be a read error. The rearrangement links TRBV5-5 to TRBJ2-7; D perhaps matches TRBD1 (5 bases). The CDR3 length is 15 residues. Germline CDR1 and CDR2: SGHKS and YYEKEE (reference sequence). The chain's CDR3 is CANSPGWGTSYEQYF. The CDR3 DNA reads as TGCGCCAACAGCCCAGGGTGGGGAACCTCCTACGAGCAGTACTTC.

The chain links TRBV20-1 to TRBJ1-2, with D unclear. Per the germline V gene, CDR1 is DFQATT and CDR2 is SNEGSKA (reference sequence). V shed 4 bases and J shed 5 bases, with 8 bases lying between them. CDR3 size: 11 residues. CDR3: CSATDTYGYTF. The CDR3 DNA reads TGCAGTGCTACCGACACATATGGCTACACCTTC.

The chain employs TRBV7-9 and TRBJ2-2; tentative D call: TRBD2 (5 bases). CDR1 is SEHNR, CDR2 FQNEAQ, per germline (reference sequence). The CDR3 totals 14 residues. Between the trimmed V and J ends, which lost 5 bases and 4 bases, there was a span of 11 bases. CDR3 sequence: CASSPGSGTGELFF. The CDR3 coding sequence is TGTGCCAGCAGCCCGGGATCGGGCACCGGGGAGCTGTTTTTT.

This clonotype showed up just a few times. The rearrangement joins TRBV29-1 to TRBJ2-3; D is undetermined. This CDR3 region has 11 residues. Trimming took 4 bases from V and 2 from J, leaving 4 bases between them. Germline CDR1 reads SQVTM; CDR2 reads ANQGSEA. CDR3 amino acids: CSVALTDTQYF. CDR3 bases: TGCAGCGTTGCCCTCACAGATACGCAGTATTTT.

Ten or more counts support this clonotype. This rearrangement joins TRBV7-8 to TRBJ2-4, with D possibly TRBD2 on 5 matching bases. Germline-derived CDR1 and CDR2 are SGHVS and FQNEAQ. V was shortened by 5 bases and J by 0 bases, with 8 bases between the two germline ends. The CDR3 is 14 amino acids. The chain's CDR3 is CASSPAVAKNIQYF. The CDR3 DNA reads as TGTGCCAGCAGCCCAGCGGTAGCCAAAAACATTCAGTACTTC.